This TCR beta chain was obtained from a study of beta chain features in type 1 diabetes (dated by TCRdb to the late 2010s). In the study overall: Mean age, gender distribution, total cell number and subset yield did not differ between patients and healthy donors. A total of around 110,000,000 sorted cells were examined across all samples, and a strong correlation was observed between cell number per subset and RNA yield. The study compared TCRB repertoires of sorted circulating CD4+ T cell subsets between recently diagnosed type 1 diabetes patients and matched healthy donors. Regulatory and stem cell-like memory subsets were isolated from only 8 patients and roughly 8 healthy donors, whereas naive and central memory subsets came from all 30 or so donors.

The CDR3 contains 13 residues, cysteine and phenylalanine counted. CDR3 DNA only is kept here, 39 bases in frame from base 1. The germline ends are 10 bases apart after V is trimmed by 4 bases and J by 4 bases. CDR1 is given as SGHDN and CDR2 as FVKESK, both from the germline V gene. All of the isolated RNA was reverse transcribed with the High Capacity cDNA Reverse Transcription Kit, so expressed TCRB transcripts were sequenced. Naive, central memory and regulatory T cell samples underwent deep immunoSEQ sequencing, averaging around 3.9 million total reads per sample. Sorted cells were lysed in RLT buffer, and RNA was extracted using DNase-treated RNeasy Micro or Mini kits according to cell number. To prevent cross-contamination, every cell subset was processed on its own, while patient and healthy donor samples were processed together. TCRB sequences were amplified from cDNA with the immunoSEQ multiplex PCR, producing 87-bp fragments spanning the CDR3 region. Sequencing of the amplicons was done on the Illumina HiSeq platform. In the paper's pipeline: PCR bias was computationally corrected using synthetic template baselines, reads within Hamming distance 2 were collapsed, and singletons that could not be merged were discarded. Reads were aligned against IMGT to assign V, D and J genes, CDR3 length and insertions or deletions at six rearrangement sites. Within each subset, clonotype counts were normalized to the number of sorted cells before true diversity and Gini coefficients were calculated with the tcR R package. Repertoire sharing was quantified using the overlap coefficient calculated on TCRB nucleotide sequences. The source is immuneACCESS, and TCRdb retained only in-frame sequences with V and J called. Part of the clones is not carried over; for the studies checked, unresolved V genes explain less than half of this, and the remainder is unexplained. Clonal size and the V and J genes are those of that table, whereas D and trimming came from the DNA. Within this sample are a few hundred thousand clones, with about 14% of them counted one time only. About 6.6% of the sample goes to the ten largest clones.

From each donor, a single peripheral blood sample of around 120 mL on average was drawn into heparinised tubes. A BD FACSAria II and a panel including CD45RO, CCR7, CD25, CD127, CD95 and CD27 were used to sort naive, central memory, regulatory and stem cell-like memory CD4+ T cells. Purity was above 95% for every sorted population. PBMCs were isolated right away by Lymphoprep density gradient centrifugation and were stained directly, without culture. Samples were stained and sorted in pairs, with one healthy donor and one patient per experiment, so that batch effects were minimized. What the research found in general, with its limitations: Because small numbers of individuals were included in the HLA sub-analyses, any influence of HLA type on TCRB rearrangement was left unresolved. Shorter templates might have been favored by PCR, but patient and control samples were amplified and corrected together, so both groups would have been affected equally by any skew. In all four CD4+ subsets, TCRB CDR3 length was moderately but significantly shorter in type 1 diabetes patients. Naive, central memory and regulatory TCRB repertoires appeared to be more similar among patients than among healthy donors. Patients with type 1 diabetes made fewer insertions and deleted more nucleotides at VDJ recombination sites, implying thymic rearrangement abnormalities. Because cDNA was sequenced instead of genomic DNA, activated cells with high expression could be over-represented, although the groups did not differ in activation or CD3 levels.

As for this clone: Its recognized antigen is unknown. Base qualities are missing; no much larger clone stands one base away.

The rearrangement combines TRBV14 with TRBJ1-1; no confident D gene assignment can be made. The sequencing input was central memory CD4+ T cells from blood. The receptor was derived from a man aged 25-40 years in good health. The sequenced DNA is TGTGCCAGCAGCCCCAATCGTTTCACTGAAGCTTTCTTT. This sequence encodes CASSPNRFTEAFF.